One sample yielded the 4 T cell receptor beta chains listed below, sequenced in a study of radiation and T cells in renal cell carcinoma. Profiling relied on immunoSEQ multiplex PCR, and the TCRdb table lists in-frame clones only, not all of them. Here the sample spans more than 75,000 clones, 65% to 90% being singletons. Described time point: blood 2 weeks post-SBRT. This sample's treatment: 15 Gy SBRT to primary tumor, nephrectomy 4 weeks later. The source material was blood, sampled from a patient whose treatment included radiotherapy and nephrectomy. These receptor sequences come from a woman in her 50s with renal cell carcinoma.

V is TRBV4-3 and J is TRBJ2-1; D might be TRBD2 (6 bases). CDR1 and CDR2 (germline): LGHNA, YSLEER. Trimming pared 1 base from V and 7 bases from J, leaving 14 bases between. This CDR3 has 15 amino acids. The CDR3: CASSQAGFAGNEQFF. CDR3 in DNA: TGCGCCAGCAGCCAAGCGGGATTCGCGGGGAATGAGCAGTTCTTC.

A few counts support this clone. The J gene is TRBJ1-1, the V gene TRBV29-1; 7 nucleotides match TRBD1. V was pared by 5 bases and J by 5 bases, with 14 bases of the junction left unmatched. CDR1 SQVTM and CDR2 ANQGSEA come from the germline V gene. The CDR3 loop spans 15 amino acids. The DNA of the CDR3 is TGCAGCGTTACGTATCCGACAGGGTATGATACTGAAGCTTTCTTT. Its protein product is CSVTYPTGYDTEAFF.

The chain is built from TRBV18 and TRBJ2-7; 7 bases agree with TRBD1. Looked up from germline, CDR1 is KGHSH and CDR2 is LQKENI. The V and J ends lost 2 bases and 3 bases, in that order; junction bases with no gene match: 7. The CDR3 is made up of 15 amino acids. CDR3: CASSPGTAGGYEQYF. In DNA, the CDR3 is TGTGCCAGCTCACCAGGGACAGCTGGAGGCTACGAGCAGTACTTC.

CDR3 sequence: CASSSPGTPYEQYF. The CDR3 DNA is TGTGCCAGCTCATCCCCCGGGACTCCTTACGAGCAGTACTTC. The chain is built from TRBV18 and TRBJ2-7; tentative D call: TRBD2 (6 bases). Trimming took 5 bases from V and 4 from J, leaving 15 bases between them. Germline V gene sequence: CDR1 KGHSH, CDR2 LQKENI. The CDR3 covers 14 residues.